This T cell receptor (beta chain) is from a study of shared clonotypes between healthy human individuals. Study details: Those who served as donors were a couple of women and a few men between the ages of 18 and 49.

The test was conducted at deep level. Produced via immunoSEQ multiplex PCR; TCRdb's table is partial and in-frame only. The sample holds around 440,000 clones, roughly four fifths seen once. Donors included only healthy HIV-negative adults lacking recent acute infections or vaccinations. The germline CDR1 and CDR2 sequences are GTSNPN and SVGIG (reference sequence). The CDR3 length is 13 residues. V lost 2 bases, J lost 4 bases, and 9 bases lay in between. Study results and caveats: The researchers took only blood, and tissue repertoires probably look different.

Note on this clone: The antigen is undetermined. A much more abundant neighbour one base away suggests this may be a read error.

The clonotype was recovered from a middle-aged woman in good health. Some clones in this sample may be carry-over from other donors' samples. The chain uses TRBV30 and TRBJ1-5; the D is unclear. The sequencing sample was made of PBMCs. The CDR3: CAWSFGENQPQHF. The CDR3 region has the DNA TGTGCCTGGAGTTTCGGGGAAAATCAGCCCCAGCATTTT.